A selection of T cell receptor beta chains follows, all from one sample in a study of blood T cell repertoires in COVID-19. Produced via immunoSEQ multiplex PCR; TCRdb's table is partial and in-frame only. The table includes roughly 110,000 clones, 70% to 90% detected once. The specimen sequenced was peripheral blood. These receptors were taken from a woman aged 70 to 79 who had recovered from COVID-19. CDR3s include the opening cysteine and the closing phenylalanine or tryptophan. The order of the fields is V gene, J gene, D gene, CDR3 length, clone size, CDR3 protein, CDR3 DNA. D genes are given only for firm matches. Expanded clones are given a class, and other clones once, few, many or no size at all.

V gene: TRBV9; J gene: TRBJ1-5; D gene: NA; CDR3 length: 17; clone size: NA; CDR3 protein: CASSVEEGRGANQPQHF; CDR3 DNA: TGTGCCAGCAGCGTAGAGGAGGGGCGAGGGGCCAATCAGCCCCAGCATTTT
V gene: TRBV2; J gene: TRBJ2-2; D gene: TRBD1; CDR3 length: 14; clone size: NA; CDR3 protein: CASRRDSQNGELFF; CDR3 DNA: TGTGCCAGCAGGAGGGACAGCCAAAACGGGGAGCTGTTTTTT
V gene: TRBV21-1; J gene: TRBJ1-1; D gene: NA; CDR3 length: 13; clone size: NA; CDR3 protein: CASSSSGNTEAFF; CDR3 DNA: TGTGCCAGCAGCAGTTCGGGGAACACTGAAGCTTTCTTT
V gene: TRBV6-2/TRBV6-3; J gene: TRBJ2-5; D gene: TRBD2; CDR3 length: 17; clone size: NA; CDR3 protein: CASSYQEGLGGWVTQYF; CDR3 DNA: TGTGCCAGCAGTTACCAGGAGGGACTAGGAGGTTGGGTGACCCAGTACTTC
V gene: TRBV28; J gene: TRBJ1-3; D gene: TRBD1; CDR3 length: 14; clone size: NA; CDR3 protein: CASSASGTGTAIYF; CDR3 DNA: TGTGCCAGCAGTGCGTCCGGGACAGGGACAGCCATATATTTT
V gene: TRBV6-1; J gene: TRBJ2-2; D gene: TRBD2; CDR3 length: 15; clone size: NA; CDR3 protein: CASSKASGGTGELFF; CDR3 DNA: TGTGCCAGCAGTAAAGCTAGCGGGGGGACCGGGGAGCTGTTTTTT
V gene: TRBV5-1; J gene: TRBJ2-7; D gene: NA; CDR3 length: 11; clone size: NA; CDR3 protein: CASSSAYEQYF; CDR3 DNA: TGCGCCAGCAGTTCTGCCTACGAGCAGTACTTC
V gene: TRBV18; J gene: TRBJ2-2; D gene: NA; CDR3 length: 13; clone size: NA; CDR3 protein: CAVDRGNTGELFF; CDR3 DNA: TGTGCCGTCGATAGGGGCAACACCGGGGAGCTGTTTTTT
V gene: TRBV3-1/TRBV3-2; J gene: TRBJ2-2; D gene: TRBD1; CDR3 length: 15; clone size: NA; CDR3 protein: CASSHGTGGTGELFF; CDR3 DNA: TGTGCCAGCAGCCATGGGACAGGGGGCACCGGGGAGCTGTTTTTT
V gene: TRBV28; J gene: TRBJ1-2; D gene: NA; CDR3 length: 12; clone size: NA; CDR3 protein: CASSTGPPGYTF; CDR3 DNA: TGTGCCAGCAGCACAGGTCCTCCGGGCTACACCTTC
V gene: TRBV30; J gene: TRBJ2-5; D gene: TRBD1; CDR3 length: 13; clone size: NA; CDR3 protein: CAWSVTGEGTQYF; CDR3 DNA: TGTGCCTGGAGTGTAACAGGGGAAGGGACCCAGTACTTC
V gene: TRBV6-2/TRBV6-3; J gene: TRBJ2-5; D gene: NA; CDR3 length: 12; clone size: NA; CDR3 protein: CASTPGGAAQYF; CDR3 DNA: TGTGCCAGCACCCCCGGAGGGGCGGCCCAGTACTTC
V gene: TRBV5-6; J gene: TRBJ1-4; D gene: NA; CDR3 length: 13; clone size: NA; CDR3 protein: CASSFQVSEKLFF; CDR3 DNA: TGTGCCAGCAGCTTCCAGGTATCCGAAAAACTGTTTTTT
V gene: TRBV30; J gene: TRBJ2-3; D gene: NA; CDR3 length: 14; clone size: NA; CDR3 protein: CVAEPSRPTDTQYF; CDR3 DNA: TGTGTAGCGGAACCATCCCGCCCCACAGATACGCAGTATTTT
V gene: TRBV29-1; J gene: TRBJ2-3; D gene: NA; CDR3 length: 16; clone size: NA; CDR3 protein: CSVVLSGPTSTDTQYF; CDR3 DNA: TGCAGCGTTGTTTTATCGGGTCCTACTAGCACAGATACGCAGTATTTT
V gene: TRBV27; J gene: TRBJ1-2; D gene: NA; CDR3 length: 15; clone size: NA; CDR3 protein: CASSLSGGSSGGYTF; CDR3 DNA: TGTGCCAGCAGTTTATCCGGGGGGTCGTCTGGTGGCTACACCTTC
V gene: TRBV6-5; J gene: TRBJ2-3; D gene: NA; CDR3 length: 16; clone size: NA; CDR3 protein: CASSYSTGYGTDTQYF; CDR3 DNA: TGTGCCAGCAGTTACAGTACAGGGTACGGCACAGATACGCAGTATTTT
V gene: TRBV6-5; J gene: TRBJ2-7; D gene: NA; CDR3 length: 14; clone size: few; CDR3 protein: CASRSGTPLIEQYF; CDR3 DNA: TGTGCCAGCAGATCCGGGACACCCTTGATCGAGCAGTACTTC
V gene: TRBV7-3; J gene: TRBJ2-1; D gene: NA; CDR3 length: 13; clone size: few; CDR3 protein: CASSQTREVEQFF; CDR3 DNA: TGTGCCAGCAGCCAGACTAGGGAGGTCGAGCAGTTCTTC
V gene: TRBV28; J gene: TRBJ2-5; D gene: TRBD1; CDR3 length: 17; clone size: NA; CDR3 protein: CASSLGTGGRGQETQYF; CDR3 DNA: TGTGCCAGCAGCCTCGGGACAGGGGGCAGGGGGCAAGAGACCCAGTACTTC
V gene: TRBV7-2; J gene: TRBJ2-7; D gene: TRBD1; CDR3 length: 13; clone size: NA; CDR3 protein: CASSRQGSYEQYF; CDR3 DNA: TGTGCCAGCAGCCGACAGGGCTCCTACGAGCAGTACTTC
V gene: TRBV2; J gene: TRBJ1-4; D gene: NA; CDR3 length: 13; clone size: NA; CDR3 protein: CASEGLENEKLFF; CDR3 DNA: TGTGCCAGCGAGGGCCTTGAGAATGAAAAACTGTTTTTT
V gene: TRBV18; J gene: TRBJ2-5; D gene: TRBD1; CDR3 length: 14; clone size: NA; CDR3 protein: CASSQGGFRETQYF; CDR3 DNA: TGTGCCAGCTCACAAGGGGGCTTCCGAGAGACCCAGTACTTC
V gene: TRBV29-1; J gene: TRBJ2-1; D gene: TRBD2; CDR3 length: 16; clone size: NA; CDR3 protein: CSAKRTSGNSYNEQFF; CDR3 DNA: TGCAGCGCTAAAAGGACTAGCGGGAACTCCTACAATGAGCAGTTCTTC
V gene: TRBV7-2; J gene: TRBJ1-4; D gene: TRBD1; CDR3 length: 15; clone size: NA; CDR3 protein: CASSPKRGGHEKLFF; CDR3 DNA: TGTGCCAGCAGCCCCAAGCGAGGGGGCCATGAAAAACTGTTTTTT
V gene: TRBV27; J gene: TRBJ1-2; D gene: TRBD1; CDR3 length: 15; clone size: few; CDR3 protein: CASSLSTGGHYGYTF; CDR3 DNA: TGTGCCAGCAGTTTAAGTACAGGGGGGCACTATGGCTACACCTTC
V gene: TRBV18; J gene: TRBJ2-3; D gene: NA; CDR3 length: 15; clone size: NA; CDR3 protein: CASSPRAGNTDTQYF; CDR3 DNA: TGTGCCAGCTCACCACGGGCGGGGAACACAGATACGCAGTATTTT
V gene: TRBV10-3; J gene: TRBJ2-1; D gene: TRBD2; CDR3 length: 17; clone size: NA; CDR3 protein: CAISEFRTSGTGNEQFF; CDR3 DNA: TGTGCCATCAGTGAGTTCCGGACTAGCGGGACCGGCAATGAGCAGTTCTTC
V gene: TRBV29-1; J gene: TRBJ2-7; D gene: TRBD1; CDR3 length: 15; clone size: few; CDR3 protein: CSVTPLGDSTYEQYF; CDR3 DNA: TGCAGCGTGACCCCTCTCGGGGACAGTACCTACGAGCAGTACTTC
V gene: TRBV20-1; J gene: TRBJ2-3; D gene: NA; CDR3 length: 15; clone size: NA; CDR3 protein: CSASRLGWSKDTQYF; CDR3 DNA: TGCAGTGCTAGTAGACTAGGGTGGTCTAAAGATACGCAGTATTTT
V gene: TRBV7-2; J gene: TRBJ1-2; D gene: TRBD1; CDR3 length: 14; clone size: NA; CDR3 protein: CASSPQGQIYGYTF; CDR3 DNA: TGTGCCAGCAGCCCCCAGGGACAGATCTATGGCTACACCTTC
V gene: TRBV19; J gene: TRBJ2-2; D gene: TRBD1; CDR3 length: 16; clone size: NA; CDR3 protein: CASSSGQGAGTGELFF; CDR3 DNA: TGTGCCAGTAGTTCCGGACAGGGGGCGGGGACCGGGGAGCTGTTTTTT
V gene: TRBV19; J gene: TRBJ1-6; D gene: NA; CDR3 length: 16; clone size: few; CDR3 protein: CASSVSWSSYNSPLHF; CDR3 DNA: TGTGCCAGTAGTGTGTCGTGGAGCTCCTATAATTCACCCCTCCACTTT
V gene: TRBV28; J gene: TRBJ2-2; D gene: TRBD2; CDR3 length: 18; clone size: NA; CDR3 protein: CASSFRTSGRLATGELFF; CDR3 DNA: TGTGCCAGCAGTTTTCGGACTAGCGGGAGACTGGCCACCGGGGAGCTGTTTTTT
V gene: TRBV28; J gene: TRBJ2-3; D gene: TRBD2; CDR3 length: 16; clone size: NA; CDR3 protein: CASFASGRVGTDTQYF; CDR3 DNA: TGTGCCAGCTTTGCTAGCGGGAGGGTCGGCACAGATACGCAGTATTTT
V gene: TRBV27; J gene: TRBJ2-5; D gene: TRBD1; CDR3 length: 13; clone size: NA; CDR3 protein: CASRATGWKTQYF; CDR3 DNA: TGTGCCAGCAGGGCGACAGGGTGGAAGACCCAGTACTTC
V gene: TRBV14; J gene: TRBJ2-1; D gene: TRBD1; CDR3 length: 16; clone size: NA; CDR3 protein: CASSHSGTGHNNEQFF; CDR3 DNA: TGTGCCAGCAGCCATTCCGGGACAGGGCATAACAATGAGCAGTTCTTC
V gene: TRBV29-1; J gene: TRBJ2-1; D gene: TRBD2; CDR3 length: 15; clone size: NA; CDR3 protein: CSVGQGLAGGNEQFF; CDR3 DNA: TGCAGCGTTGGGCAAGGACTAGCGGGGGGAAATGAGCAGTTCTTC
V gene: TRBV29-1; J gene: TRBJ2-3; D gene: NA; CDR3 length: 14; clone size: NA; CDR3 protein: CSVSPGTFTDTQYF; CDR3 DNA: TGCAGCGTCAGTCCCGGGACTTTCACAGATACGCAGTATTTT
V gene: TRBV27; J gene: TRBJ2-7; D gene: NA; CDR3 length: 13; clone size: few; CDR3 protein: CASSLFSGYEQYF; CDR3 DNA: TGTGCCAGCAGTTTGTTCTCCGGCTACGAGCAGTACTTC
V gene: TRBV18; J gene: TRBJ2-1; D gene: NA; CDR3 length: 13; clone size: NA; CDR3 protein: CASSPDRLNEQFF; CDR3 DNA: TGTGCCAGCTCGCCGGACAGACTCAATGAGCAGTTCTTC
V gene: TRBV7-8; J gene: TRBJ1-3; D gene: TRBD1; CDR3 length: 19; clone size: NA; CDR3 protein: CASPLTLTRGQNSGNTIYF; CDR3 DNA: TGTGCTAGTCCTCTAACTTTGACCAGGGGGCAGAACTCTGGAAACACCATATATTTT
V gene: TRBV4-2; J gene: TRBJ2-2; D gene: NA; CDR3 length: 15; clone size: NA; CDR3 protein: CASSLHKTSTGELFF; CDR3 DNA: TGTGCCAGCAGCCTTCATAAGACTAGTACCGGGGAGCTGTTTTTT
V gene: TRBV15; J gene: TRBJ1-5; D gene: NA; CDR3 length: 13; clone size: NA; CDR3 protein: CATSKSLNQPQHF; CDR3 DNA: TGTGCCACCAGCAAAAGCTTGAATCAGCCCCAGCATTTT
V gene: TRBV3-1/TRBV3-2; J gene: TRBJ2-5; D gene: NA; CDR3 length: 14; clone size: NA; CDR3 protein: CASSQVGRQETQYF; CDR3 DNA: TGTGCCAGCAGCCAAGTGGGGAGACAAGAGACCCAGTACTTC
V gene: TRBV9; J gene: TRBJ2-7; D gene: TRBD1; CDR3 length: 14; clone size: once; CDR3 protein: CASSVDRGAVEQYF; CDR3 DNA: TGTGCCAGCAGCGTAGACAGGGGTGCCGTCGAGCAGTACTTC